The present T cell receptor beta chain was sequenced within a study of response to subunit inactivated influenza vaccine. Points from the study as a whole: There was a suggestion from the authors that each seasonal influenza vaccination recruits few new T cells.

The sample holds many counts of this clonotype. Its cognate antigen is unknown. Each CDR3 protein gets one entry after TCRdb re-called the RT-PCR reads with MiXCR. The sample has hundreds of thousands of distinct CDR3 sequences; roughly 20% are singletons. The source material was PBMCs from blood, sampled around 5 days after vaccination. This clonotype was sampled from a man between 50 and 59 years old who received an inactivated influenza vaccine.

Here the CDR3 DNA reads TGTGCCATCAGTGGCCTAGCGGGGGGGAGCTCCTACAATGAGCAGTTCTTC. It translates to CAISGLAGGSSYNEQFF. V and J are TRBV10-3 and TRBJ2-1; 12 bases are a match to TRBD2. The length of the CDR3 is 17 residues. Germline assignment: CDR1 ENHRY and CDR2 SYGVKD. Trimming removed 4 bases from V and 0 bases from J; junction bases left unmatched: 4.